These 2 T cell receptor beta chains came from one sample sequenced in a study of CD8+ T cells in alopecia areata. RNA, once extracted, was reverse transcribed into cDNA for use as the sequencing template. Here immunoSEQ multiplex PCR was the method, and the copy in TCRdb shows in-frame clones only, minus some. The sample has about 97,000 clones; approximately 42% are singletons. The specimen was CD4+ T cells sorted from blood. The receptors stem from a human donor with alopecia areata.

This sequence joins TRBV7-2 and TRBJ2-5; D could derive from TRBD1 or TRBD2 (5 bases each). The ends were cut back, 0 bases at V and 6 bases at J, with 11 bases in the middle. CDR1 is SGHTA, CDR2 FQGNSA, per germline. The CDR3 is made up of 14 amino acids. CDR3 residues: CASSLAGTPQTQYF. The CDR3 nucleotides are TGTGCCAGCAGCTTAGCGGGGACCCCCCAGACCCAGTACTTC.

This clone has more than one count but fewer than ten. The rearrangement uses TRBV6-5 and TRBJ2-7; TRBD2 agrees at 7 bases. CDR3 size: 13 residues. Germline CDR1 reads MNHEY; CDR2 reads SVGAGI. Trimming cost V 10 bases and J 4 bases; bases outside gene matches: 10. CDR3 residues: CAIARDYLYEQYF. The CDR3 DNA follows: TGTGCCATTGCCCGGGACTACCTTTACGAGCAGTACTTC.